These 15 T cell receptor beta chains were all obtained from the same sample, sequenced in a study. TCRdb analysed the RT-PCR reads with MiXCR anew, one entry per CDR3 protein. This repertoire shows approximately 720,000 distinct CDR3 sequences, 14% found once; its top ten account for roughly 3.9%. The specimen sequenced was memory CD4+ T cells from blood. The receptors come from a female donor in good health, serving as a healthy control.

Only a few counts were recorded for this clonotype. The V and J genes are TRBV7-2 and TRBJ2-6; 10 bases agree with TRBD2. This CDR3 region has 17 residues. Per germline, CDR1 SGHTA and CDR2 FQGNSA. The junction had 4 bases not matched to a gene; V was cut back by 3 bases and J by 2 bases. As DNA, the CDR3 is TGTGCCAGCAGCTTGGTAGCGGGAGGCACTGGGGCCAACGTCCTGACTTTC. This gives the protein CASSLVAGGTGANVLTF.

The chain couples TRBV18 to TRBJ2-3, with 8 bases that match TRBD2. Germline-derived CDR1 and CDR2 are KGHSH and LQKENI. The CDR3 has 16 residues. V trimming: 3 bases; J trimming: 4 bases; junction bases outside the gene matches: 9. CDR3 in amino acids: CASSPFRGRSADTQYF. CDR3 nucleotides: TGTGCCAGCTCACCTTTCCGCGGGAGGAGCGCAGATACGCAGTATTTT.

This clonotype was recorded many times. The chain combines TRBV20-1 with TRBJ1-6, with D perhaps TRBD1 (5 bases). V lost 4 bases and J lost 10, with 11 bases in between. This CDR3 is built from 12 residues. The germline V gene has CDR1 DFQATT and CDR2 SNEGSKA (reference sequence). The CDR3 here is CSATGLSSPLHF. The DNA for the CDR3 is TGCAGTGCTACGGGGCTCTCCTCACCCCTCCACTTT.

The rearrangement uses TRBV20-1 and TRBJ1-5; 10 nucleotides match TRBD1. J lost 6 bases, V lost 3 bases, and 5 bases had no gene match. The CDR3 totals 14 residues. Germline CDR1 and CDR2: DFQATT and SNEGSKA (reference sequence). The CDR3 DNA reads TGCAGTGCTAGGGCCGGGACAGGGGTTCAGCCCCAGCATTTT. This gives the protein CSARAGTGVQPQHF.

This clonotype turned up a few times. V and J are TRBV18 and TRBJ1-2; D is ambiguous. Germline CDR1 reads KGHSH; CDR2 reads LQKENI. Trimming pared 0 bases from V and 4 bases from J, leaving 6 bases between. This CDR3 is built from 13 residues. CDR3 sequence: CASSPPPPYGYTF. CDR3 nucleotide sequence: TGTGCCAGCTCACCACCGCCTCCCTATGGCTACACCTTC.

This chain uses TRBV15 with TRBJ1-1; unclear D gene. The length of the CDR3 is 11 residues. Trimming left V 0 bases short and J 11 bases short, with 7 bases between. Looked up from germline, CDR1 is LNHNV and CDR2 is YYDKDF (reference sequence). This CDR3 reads CATSRDSGAFF. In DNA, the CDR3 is TGTGCCACCAGCAGAGATTCTGGGGCTTTCTTT.

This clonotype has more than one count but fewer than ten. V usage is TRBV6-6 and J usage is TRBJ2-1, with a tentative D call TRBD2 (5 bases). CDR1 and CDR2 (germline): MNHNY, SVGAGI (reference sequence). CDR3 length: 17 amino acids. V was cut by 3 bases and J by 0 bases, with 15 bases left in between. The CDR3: CASSYSRTASSYNEQFF. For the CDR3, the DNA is TGTGCCAGCAGTTATTCGCGGACTGCTAGCTCCTACAATGAGCAGTTCTTC.

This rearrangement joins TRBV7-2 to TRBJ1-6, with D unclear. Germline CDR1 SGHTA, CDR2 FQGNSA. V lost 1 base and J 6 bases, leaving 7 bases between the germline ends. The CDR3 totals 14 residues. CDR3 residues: CASSLDFRNSPLHF. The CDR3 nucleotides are TGTGCCAGCAGCTTAGACTTCCGTAATTCACCCCTCCACTTT.

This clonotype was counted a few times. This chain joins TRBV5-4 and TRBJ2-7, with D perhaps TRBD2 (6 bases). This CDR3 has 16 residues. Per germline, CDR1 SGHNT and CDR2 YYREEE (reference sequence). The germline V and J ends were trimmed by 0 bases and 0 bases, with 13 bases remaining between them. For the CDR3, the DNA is TGTGCCAGCAGCTTGGTAGCAGCGGGCCACTCCTACGAGCAGTACTTC. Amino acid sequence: CASSLVAAGHSYEQYF. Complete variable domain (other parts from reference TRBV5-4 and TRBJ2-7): ETGVTQSPTHLIKTRGQQVTLRCSSQSGHNTVSWYQQALGQGPQFIFQYYREEENGRGNFPPRFSGLQFPNYSSELNVNALELDDSALYLCASSLVAAGHSYEQYFGPGTRLTVT.

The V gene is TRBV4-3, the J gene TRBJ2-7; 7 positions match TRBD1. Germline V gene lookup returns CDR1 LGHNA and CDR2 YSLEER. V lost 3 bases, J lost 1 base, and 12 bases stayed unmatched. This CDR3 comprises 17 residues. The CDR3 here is CASSQSNQGVPSYEQYF. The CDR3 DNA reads TGCGCCAGCAGCCAGAGCAATCAGGGGGTTCCTTCCTACGAGCAGTACTTC.

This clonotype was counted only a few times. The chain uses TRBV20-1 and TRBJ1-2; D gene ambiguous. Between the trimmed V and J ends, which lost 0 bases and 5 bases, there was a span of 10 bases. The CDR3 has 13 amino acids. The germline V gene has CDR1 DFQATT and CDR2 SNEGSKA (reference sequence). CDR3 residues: CSARDEVVYGYTF. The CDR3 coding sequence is TGCAGTGCTAGAGATGAGGTGGTTTATGGCTACACCTTC.

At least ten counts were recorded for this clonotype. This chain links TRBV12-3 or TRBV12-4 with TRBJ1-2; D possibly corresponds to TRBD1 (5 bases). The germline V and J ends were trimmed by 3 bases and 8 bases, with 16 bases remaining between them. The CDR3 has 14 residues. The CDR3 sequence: CASSFGDPMRGYTF. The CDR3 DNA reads TGTGCCAGCAGTTTCGGGGACCCAATGAGAGGCTACACCTTC.

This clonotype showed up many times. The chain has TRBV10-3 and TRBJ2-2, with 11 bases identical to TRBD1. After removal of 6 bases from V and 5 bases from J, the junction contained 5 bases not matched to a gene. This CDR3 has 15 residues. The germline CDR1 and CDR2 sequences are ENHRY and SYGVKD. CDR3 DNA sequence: TGTGCCATCAGCCCCGGACAGGGGGCAACCGGGGAGCTGTTTTTT. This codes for CAISPGQGATGELFF.

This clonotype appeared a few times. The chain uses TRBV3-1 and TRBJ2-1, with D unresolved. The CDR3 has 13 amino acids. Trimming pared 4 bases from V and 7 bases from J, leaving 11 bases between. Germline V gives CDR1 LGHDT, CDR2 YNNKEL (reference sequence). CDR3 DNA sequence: TGTGCCAGCAGCCCGATACGCGAGAATGAGCAGTTCTTC. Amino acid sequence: CASSPIRENEQFF.

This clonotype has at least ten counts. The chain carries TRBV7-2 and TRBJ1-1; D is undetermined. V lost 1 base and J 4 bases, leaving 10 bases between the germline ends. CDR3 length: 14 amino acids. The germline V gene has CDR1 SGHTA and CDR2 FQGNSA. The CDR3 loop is CASSLVSPGTEAFF. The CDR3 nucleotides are TGTGCCAGCAGCTTAGTAAGCCCGGGCACTGAAGCTTTCTTT.